This T cell receptor beta chain was identified in a study of blood T cell repertoires in COVID-19. Data came from immunoSEQ multiplex PCR; TCRdb stores just in-frame clones and leaves some out. Of roughly 52,000 clones listed, 65% to 90% are singletons. CDR1 is LGHDT, CDR2 YNNKEL, per germline (reference sequence). The CDR3 has 15 residues. The V segment lost 6 bases and the J segment 4 bases; nucleotides outside the gene matches: 5. The V and J genes are TRBV3-1 (or the pseudogene TRBV3-2) and TRBJ2-1; TRBD2 agrees at 11 bases. The receptor's source is a human donor in a cohort sampled during active COVID-19. Sequenced sample: peripheral blood. The CDR3: CASSPGTSGYNEQFF. DNA for the CDR3: TGTGCCAGCAGTCCCGGGACTAGCGGTTACAATGAGCAGTTCTTC.